Each of the 5 T cell receptor beta chains below was sequenced from the same sample in a study of post-analysis software for immune sequencing data. Study outcomes and limitations: The five TRBV segments detected at higher frequency in patients than in controls included TRBV5-6, TRBV5-1 and TRBV20-1.

These receptors have no known antigen. Presence of unique molecular identifiers characterized the TCR beta cDNA libraries. TCRdb used MiXCR to reprocess the PCR reads, holding one entry per CDR3 protein. The table includes roughly 570,000 distinct CDR3 sequences, around 36% detected once. Sequencing was done on a sample of blood. Receptors originate from a girl aged 2 to 17 with multiple sclerosis.

On this clonotype itself: A read error may account for a junction end that differs from germline. The chain combines TRBV24-1 with TRBJ1-2; unclear D gene. Germline assignment: CDR1 KGHDR and CDR2 SFDVKD. The CDR3 covers 17 residues. The CDR3 is CAASFNGRDGTNYGYTF. DNA of the CDR3: TGTGCCGCCAGTTTTAATGGACGAGACGGTACTAACTATGGCTACACCTTC.

This chain joins TRBV20-1 and TRBJ2-4; TRBD2 is a possible D gene (5 bases). CDR1 is DFQATT, CDR2 SNEGSKA, per germline (reference sequence). This CDR3 comprises 15 residues. V was clipped by 4 bases and J by 6 bases, with 19 bases between them. The CDR3 reads CSAINRLIPINIQYF. The CDR3 region has the DNA TGCAGTGCTATCAATAGACTAATACCTATAAACATTCAGTACTTC.

This chain uses TRBV12-3 or TRBV12-4 with TRBJ1-2, with TRBD1 as a possible D gene (5 bases). This CDR3 comprises 15 residues. The V gene lost 8 bases and the J gene lost 4 bases, with 20 bases spanning the gap. The CDR3 DNA follows: TGTGCCAGCGGAATTGGGGCAGCAAGGCTCTATGGCTACACCTTC. This encodes CASGIGAARLYGYTF.

The chain joins TRBV7-2 to TRBJ2-3; D is unresolved. The CDR3 loop spans 15 amino acids. CDR1 is SGHTA, CDR2 FQGNSA, per germline. Trimming cost V 0 bases and J 0 bases, with 7 bases left between them. The CDR3 spells CASSLASTSTDTQYF. For the CDR3, the DNA is TGTGCCAGCAGCTTAGCTTCGACTAGCACAGATACGCAGTATTTT.

This clonotype turned up a few times. V gene TRBV5-1 combines with J gene TRBJ2-1; D not resolved. The germline V gene has CDR1 SGHRS and CDR2 YFSETQ. The V end was cut by 0 bases, the J end by 8 bases, with 12 bases between. The CDR3 spans 14 residues. In DNA form, the CDR3 reads TGCGCCAGCAGCTTGGGGACCGAGCCGTATGAGCAGTTCTTC. This sequence encodes CASSLGTEPYEQFF. The full variable domain, its missing parts supplied by reference TRBV5-1 and TRBJ2-1, is KAGVTQTPRYLIKTRGQQVTLSCSPISGHRSVSWYQQTPGQGLQFLFEYFSETQRNKGNFPGRFSGRQFSNSRSEMNVSTLELGDSALYLCASSLGTEPYEQFFGPGTRLTVL.